This T cell receptor beta chain originates from a study of cytomegalovirus exposure and HLA in healthy donors. Findings and caveats of the study: The authors later found most CMV-associated TCR beta chains appeared HLA-restricted. Most sequenced TCRs were rare (though some public TCRs occurred in many donors).

The trim removed 6 bases at V and 2 bases at J, leaving 5 bases unmatched. Germline lookup yields CDR1 PRHDT and CDR2 FYEKMQ (reference sequence). This CDR3 spans 15 amino acids. With regard to this clone: Its matching antigen is unknown.

PCR was performed using 60 Vbeta and 13 Jbeta primers. The protocol was immunoSEQ multiplex PCR, while the TCRdb copy is restricted to in-frame clones and leaves out a portion. Of some 150,000 clones detected, approximately 80% appear once; the ten largest clones hold about 2.5%. This receptor was taken from a woman between 50 and 59 years old in good health and CMV-seronegative. Sequencing was performed on PBMCs. This rearrangement joins TRBV13 to TRBJ2-1; 9 bases map to TRBD1. In nucleotides, the CDR3 is TGTGCCAGCAGTTCCGGACAGGGGCCCTACAATGAGCAGTTCTTC. It is translated as CASSSGQGPYNEQFF.